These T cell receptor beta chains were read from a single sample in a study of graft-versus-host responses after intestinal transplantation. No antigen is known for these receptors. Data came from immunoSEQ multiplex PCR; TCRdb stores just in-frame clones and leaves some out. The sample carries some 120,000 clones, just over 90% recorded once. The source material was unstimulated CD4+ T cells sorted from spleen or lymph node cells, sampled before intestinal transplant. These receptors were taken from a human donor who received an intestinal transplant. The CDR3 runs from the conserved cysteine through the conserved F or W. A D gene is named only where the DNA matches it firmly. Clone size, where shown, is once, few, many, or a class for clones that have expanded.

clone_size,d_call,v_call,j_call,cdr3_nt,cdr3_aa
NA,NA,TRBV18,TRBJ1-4,TGTGCCAGCTCACACGGGACCGGGGGTGCAACTAATGAAAAACTGTTTTTT,CASSHGTGGATNEKLFF
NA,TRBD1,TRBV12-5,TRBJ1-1,TGTGCTAGTGGTTTGGTACGCTTAGTGGACAGGGGTACTGAAGCTTTCTTT,CASGLVRLVDRGTEAFF
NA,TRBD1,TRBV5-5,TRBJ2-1,TGTGCCAGCAGCTTAGGGAGCTACAGGGGGCGAGACAATGAGCAGTTCTTC,CASSLGSYRGRDNEQFF
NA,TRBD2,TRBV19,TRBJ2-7,TGTGCCAGTAGCAATAGCGGGAGGGCCTACGAGCAGTACTTC,CASSNSGRAYEQYF
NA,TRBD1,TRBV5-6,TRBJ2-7,TGTGCCAGCAGCTTGGTCCTAGGGACAGGGGGTTACGAGCAGTACTTC,CASSLVLGTGGYEQYF
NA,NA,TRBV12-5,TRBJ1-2,TGTGCTAGTGGTTTGGTAACAGGCCTTTCTGGCTACACCTTC,CASGLVTGLSGYTF
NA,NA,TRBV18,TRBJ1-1,TGTGCCAGCTCACGGGCGTCATTAGGGGATGAAGCTTTCTTT,CASSRASLGDEAFF
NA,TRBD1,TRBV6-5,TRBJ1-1,TGTGCCAGCAGTAGGGACAGGGGGTGGACTGAAGCTTTCTTT,CASSRDRGWTEAFF
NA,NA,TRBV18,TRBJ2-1,TGTGCCAGCTCACCACTCCCAGGAAGCTCCTACAATGAGCAGTTCTTC,CASSPLPGSSYNEQFF
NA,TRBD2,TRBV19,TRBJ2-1,TGTGCCAGTAGCAAACCTACCTGGACTAGCGGGAGGAATGAGCAGTTCTTC,CASSKPTWTSGRNEQFF
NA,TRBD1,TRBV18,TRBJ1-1,TGTGCCAGCTCACCACCCGGACAGGGTTTCAACACTGAAGCTTTCTTT,CASSPPGQGFNTEAFF
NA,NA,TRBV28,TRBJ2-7,TGTGCCAGCAGGTACTCAGGGAATCCCTACGAGCAGTACTTC,CASRYSGNPYEQYF
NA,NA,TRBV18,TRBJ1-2,TGTGCCAGCTCACCACACGGGTATGGCTACACCTTC,CASSPHGYGYTF
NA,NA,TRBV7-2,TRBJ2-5,TGTGCCAGCAGCCAGGGAGAGACCCAGTACTTC,CASSQGETQYF
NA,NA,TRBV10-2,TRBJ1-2,TGCGCCAGCAGTGGGACAGCTACTAACTATGGCTACACCTTC,CASSGTATNYGYTF
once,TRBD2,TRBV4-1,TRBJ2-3,TGCGCCAGCAGCCCAGCCGGGACTAGGAGGGCAGATACGCAGTATTTT,CASSPAGTRRADTQYF
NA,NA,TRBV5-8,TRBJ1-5,TGTGCCAGCAGCTTGAAGTATCAGGGGAATCAGCCCCAGCATTTT,CASSLKYQGNQPQHF
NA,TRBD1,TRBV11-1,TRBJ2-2,TGTGCCAGCAGCTTTCGACAGGGGCACACCGGGGAGCTGTTTTTT,CASSFRQGHTGELFF
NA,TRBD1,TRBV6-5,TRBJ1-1,TGTGCCAGCAGTTTCCAGGGGGTCGGCACTGAAGCTTTCTTT,CASSFQGVGTEAFF
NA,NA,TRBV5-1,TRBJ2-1,TGCGCCGGCAGCTTTGGAGGGAATGAGCAGTTCTTC,CAGSFGGNEQFF
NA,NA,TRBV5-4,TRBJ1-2,TGTGCCAGCAGCACCCAGTCAGGGCACTATGGCTACACCTTC,CASSTQSGHYGYTF
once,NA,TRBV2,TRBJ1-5,TGTGCCAGCATGGCCGGGTATAGCAATCAGCCCCAGCATTTT,CASMAGYSNQPQHF
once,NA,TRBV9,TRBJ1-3,TGTGCCAGCAGCGTCGGCTCTGGAAACACCATATATTTT,CASSVGSGNTIYF
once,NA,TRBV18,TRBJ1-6,TGTGCCAGCTCACCTCGTAATTCACCCCTCCACTTT,CASSPRNSPLHF
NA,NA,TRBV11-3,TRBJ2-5,TGTGCCAGCAGCTTAGAGGGGCGAGGGGGACAAGAGACCCAGTACTTC,CASSLEGRGGQETQYF
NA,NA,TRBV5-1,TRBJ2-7,TGCGCCAGCAGCTTGGATGCGGTCTCCTACGAGCAGTACTTC,CASSLDAVSYEQYF
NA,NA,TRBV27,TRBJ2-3,TGTGCCAGCAGTTCGCCACAGGGTACAGGGGATACGCAGTATTTT,CASSSPQGTGDTQYF
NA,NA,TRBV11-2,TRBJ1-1,TGTGCCAGCAGCTTTAGGGGTATAGAAGCTTTCTTT,CASSFRGIEAFF
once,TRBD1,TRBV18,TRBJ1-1,TGTGCCAGCTCGCCTAACAGGGGTTGGTCGAACACTGAAGCTTTCTTT,CASSPNRGWSNTEAFF
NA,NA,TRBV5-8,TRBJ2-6,TGTGCCAGCAGCTTGTTCAGGACTGGGGCCAACGTCCTGACTTTC,CASSLFRTGANVLTF
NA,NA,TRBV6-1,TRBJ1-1,TGTGCCAGCAGTGAAGCGCTTACAGGGATTGGCACTGAAGCTTTCTTT,CASSEALTGIGTEAFF
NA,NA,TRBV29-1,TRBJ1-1,TGCAGCGTTGAACGCGCGGGACGCACGAACACTGAAGCTTTCTTT,CSVERAGRTNTEAFF
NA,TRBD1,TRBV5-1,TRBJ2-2,TGCGCCAGCAGCTTTCCCCGGACAGGGGAGACCGGGGAGCTGTTTTTT,CASSFPRTGETGELFF
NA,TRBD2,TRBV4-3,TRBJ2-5,TGCGCCAGCAGCCAAGCGGCTAGCGGGGGTGAGACCCAGTACTTC,CASSQAASGGETQYF
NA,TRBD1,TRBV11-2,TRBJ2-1,TGTGCCAGCAGCGCACTCAGGGGGTCCTACAATGAGCAGTTCTTC,CASSALRGSYNEQFF
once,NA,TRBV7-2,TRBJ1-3,TGTGCCAGCAGCTCCCAGAGTGGGAGCGGAAACACCATATATTTT,CASSSQSGSGNTIYF
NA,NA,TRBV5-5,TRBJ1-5,TGTGCCAGCAGCTTTTATATGGGAGGCAATCAGCCCCAGCATTTT,CASSFYMGGNQPQHF